The T cell receptor beta chain under discussion was sequenced for a study of cytomegalovirus exposure and HLA in healthy donors. Whole-study results and caveats: A later analysis showed HLA-associated TCR beta chains outstripping equally common others in clonal expansion. There were some public TCRs occurring in many donors, but most TCR sequences were rare. V- and J-gene trimming in TCR beta was tied to a missense DCLRE1C variant by an analysis performed later.

Germline CDR1 and CDR2: SGHRS and YFSETQ. Losses at the gene ends were 4 bases for V and 2 bases for J; bases not matched to a gene: 12. The CDR3 consists of 19 residues. Both 60 Vbeta primers and 13 Jbeta primers went into the PCR. Using immunoSEQ multiplex PCR, the repertoire was profiled, and TCRdb retains in-frame clones only, with some absent. The data hold about 250,000 clones, with 65% to 85% observed a single time. Concerning this clone itself: The antigen is not known.

Each donor's status was that of a healthy bone marrow donor. The sequence was obtained from a female donor in good health and CMV-seronegative. The sequencing sample was made of PBMCs. V is TRBV5-1 and J is TRBJ2-3; 14 positions match TRBD2. The CDR3 here is CASSVSGTSGSWPTDTQYF. The CDR3 DNA follows: TGCGCCAGCAGCGTATCCGGGACTAGCGGGAGTTGGCCCACAGATACGCAGTATTTT.